What follows are 21 T cell receptor beta chains derived from one specimen sequenced in a study of vaccination and CD4 T cells after COVID-19. Sequenced with the Oncomine TCR Beta short-read assay was DNA taken from cultured CD4+ T cells. Via MiXCR, TCRdb re-called the PCR reads, giving one row per CDR3 protein. This sample carries around 10,000 distinct CDR3 sequences, around a third of them seen once, and the ten largest clones take 7.5% to 9%. Their antigens are not known. Specified treatment: approximately nine-day PBMC culture with coronavirus spike peptide pools or control peptides (ViraFEST assay). Sequencing was done on a sample of CD4+ T cells from blood, cultured in vitro. These receptors came from a human donor who had recovered from COVID-19.

This clonotype was recorded a few times. V gene TRBV6-2 or TRBV6-3 combines with J gene TRBJ2-7, with D perhaps matching TRBD1 or TRBD2 (5 bases each). Germline V gene data show CDR1 as MNHEY and CDR2 as SVGEGT. V dropped 8 bases and J dropped 4 bases, with 12 bases sitting between them. The CDR3 has 12 amino acids. The CDR3 DNA reads as TGTGCCAGCCGGGACGGTTATTACGAGCAGTACTTC. Amino acids: CASRDGYYEQYF.

This clonotype was counted a few times. The chain combines TRBV7-2 with TRBJ2-5; D may be TRBD1 or TRBD2 (6 bases each). This CDR3 contains 15 residues. Germline V lookup: CDR1 SGHTA, CDR2 FQGNSA. V dropped 3 bases and J dropped 9 bases, with 20 bases sitting between them. This chain's CDR3 is CASSLVRDLRGAQYF. As DNA, the CDR3 is TGTGCCAGCAGCTTGGTCCGGGACCTGAGGGGGGCCCAGTACTTC. The full variable domain, rest sourced from reference TRBV7-2 and TRBJ2-5, is GAGVSQSPSNKVTEKGKDVELRCDPISGHTALYWYRQSLGQGLEFLIYFQGNSAPDKSGLPSDRFSAERTGGSVSTLTIQRTQQEDSAVYLCASSLVRDLRGAQYFGPGTRLLVL.

A few counts support this clonotype. The V and J genes are TRBV6-1 and TRBJ2-7; 8 bases map to TRBD1. Germline CDR1 is MNHNS and CDR2 is SASEGT. The CDR3 loop spans 13 amino acids. Trimming took 6 bases from V and 2 from J; bases not matched to a gene: 3. The CDR3 loop is CASSRDRPYEQYF. CDR3 coding DNA: TGTGCCAGCAGCAGGGACAGGCCCTACGAGCAGTACTTC.

This chain uses TRBV6-1 with TRBJ1-2; 8 bases match TRBD1. CDR3 size: 14 residues. The ends lost 8 bases at V and 4 bases at J; junction bases unmatched: 9. Germline assignment: CDR1 MNHNS and CDR2 SASEGT. The CDR3 loop reads CASQPETGVYGYTF. CDR3 in DNA: TGTGCCAGCCAACCGGAGACAGGGGTCTATGGCTACACCTTC.

The V gene is TRBV6-2 or TRBV6-3, the J gene TRBJ1-5; 12 bases line up with TRBD1. The CDR3 runs to 17 residues. The junction had 2 bases not matched to a gene; V was cut back by 2 bases and J by 0 bases. Germline values: CDR1 MNHEY, CDR2 SVGEGT. The CDR3 bases are TGTGCCAGCAGTTACGGGACAGGGGGCTATAGCAATCAGCCCCAGCATTTT. It specifies CASSYGTGGYSNQPQHF.

The chain couples TRBV28 to TRBJ2-1; the D is unclear. V lost 6 bases and J 10 bases, leaving 10 bases between the germline ends. The length of the CDR3 is 11 residues. CDR1 is MDHEN and CDR2 is SYDVKM in the germline V gene. DNA for the CDR3: TGTGCCAGCAGCCTCTTGACAGAGCAGTTCTTC. Translating gives CASSLLTEQFF.

Judged by abundance, this clonotype is medium-sized. The chain uses TRBV20-1 and TRBJ1-6, with a possible D match to TRBD1 (5 bases). Germline V gene data show CDR1 as DFQATT and CDR2 as SNEGSKA (reference sequence). The CDR3 runs 17 residues. Deletions cut 0 bases from V and 2 bases from J, with 14 bases between. CDR3 nucleotide sequence: TGCAGTGCTAGAGATCGGGTCTCAGGGACCTATAATTCACCCCTCCACTTT. Translation: CSARDRVSGTYNSPLHF.

The chain combines TRBV6-2 or TRBV6-3 with TRBJ1-1; D is ambiguous. There are 15 residues in the CDR3. The V end was cut by 6 bases, the J end by 6 bases, with 20 bases between. CDR1 is MNHEY, CDR2 SVGEGT, per germline. Here the CDR3 reads CASSINPGGRAEAFF. The CDR3 DNA sequence: TGTGCCAGCAGCATAAACCCCGGAGGCCGAGCTGAAGCTTTCTTT.

The chain recombines TRBV11-2 with TRBJ2-7; D is unclear. The V end was cut by 2 bases, the J end by 0 bases, with 2 bases between. Germline assignment: CDR1 SGHAT and CDR2 FQNNGV. The length of the CDR3 is 12 residues. The CDR3 region has the DNA TGTGCCAGCAGCTTAACCTCCTACGAGCAGTACTTC. It translates to CASSLTSYEQYF.

This chain connects TRBV7-3 to TRBJ1-1, with D perhaps matching TRBD1 (6 bases). This CDR3 comprises 13 residues. V was trimmed by 10 bases and J by 5 bases, leaving 17 bases between them. Germline V gives CDR1 SGHTA, CDR2 FQGTGA. CDR3 in amino acids: CANSPQGGTEAFF. The DNA for the CDR3 is TGTGCCAACAGTCCACAGGGAGGAACTGAAGCTTTCTTT.

The rearrangement uses TRBV3-1 and TRBJ1-5; D perhaps matches TRBD1 (6 bases). CDR3 length equals 15 residues. The V gene lost 6 bases and the J gene lost 2 bases, with 14 bases spanning the gap. Germline CDR1 LGHDT, CDR2 YNNKEL (reference sequence). The chain's CDR3 is CASRDSGSGNQPQHF. The CDR3 nucleotides read TGTGCCAGCAGGGACAGTGGGTCCGGCAATCAGCCCCAGCATTTT.

The chain uses TRBV28 and TRBJ2-7; D is possibly TRBD2 (6 bases). CDR1 MDHEN and CDR2 SYDVKM come from the germline V gene. This CDR3 contains 14 residues. V dropped 1 base and J dropped 5 bases, with 12 bases sitting between them. CDR3 in amino acids: CASSLLGGRDEQYF. CDR3 DNA: TGTGCCAGCAGTTTATTAGGAGGGCGGGACGAGCAGTACTTC. The variable domain in full, completed from reference TRBV28 and TRBJ2-7, reads DVKVTQSSRYLVKRTGEKVFLECVQDMDHENMFWYRQDPGLGLRLIYFSYDVKMKEKGDIPEGYSVSREKKERFSLILESASTNQTSMYLCASSLLGGRDEQYFGPGTRLTVT.

This clonotype has more than one count but fewer than ten. V gene TRBV20-1 combines with J gene TRBJ2-5, with TRBD1 as a possible D gene (5 bases). The germline gives CDR1 DFQATT, CDR2 SNEGSKA (reference sequence). There are 12 residues in the CDR3. V was clipped by 6 bases and J by 7 bases, with 15 bases between them. Here the CDR3 reads CSATQEGVTQYF. The CDR3 bases are TGCAGTGCAACACAAGAAGGGGTGACCCAGTACTTC.

The chain joins TRBV12-3 or TRBV12-4 to TRBJ1-2; 7 nucleotides line up with TRBD1. V shed 6 bases, J shed 2 bases, and the junction held 6 bases outside the gene matches. The CDR3 runs 14 residues. CDR3 DNA: TGTGCCAGCAGGAGGGGGCTACAAAACTATGGCTACACCTTC. Translating gives CASRRGLQNYGYTF.

The chain employs TRBV5-1 and TRBJ2-5, with D possibly matching TRBD1 (6 bases). Trimming removed 0 bases at V and 1 base at J, with 7 bases between. CDR1 is SGHRS and CDR2 is YFSETQ in the germline V gene. This CDR3 contains 14 residues. CDR3 in amino acids: CASSLGDTQETQYF. DNA of the CDR3: TGCGCCAGCAGCTTGGGGGACACCCAAGAGACCCAGTACTTC.

This clonotype was observed a handful of times. The chain couples TRBV6-1 to TRBJ2-5; unclear D gene. The germline V gene encodes CDR1 MNHNS and CDR2 SASEGT. Trimming took off 1 base at V and 5 bases at J, with 11 bases between the two ends. The CDR3 spans 14 residues. DNA for the CDR3: TGTGCCAGCAGTGAAGAGTTGGGGTTGGAGACCCAGTACTTC. It codes for CASSEELGLETQYF.

This clonotype was observed a few times. The chain links TRBV29-1 to TRBJ1-2; D may be TRBD1 (5 bases). CDR1 and CDR2 from the germline V gene are SQVTM and ANQGSEA. Trimming left V 4 bases short and J 1 base short, with 13 bases between. The CDR3 has 14 amino acids. The CDR3 sequence: CSVAPGTGNYGYTF. CDR3 nucleotide sequence: TGCAGCGTTGCTCCGGGGACCGGTAACTATGGCTACACCTTC.

The chain uses TRBV11-2 and TRBJ2-1; tentatively, D is TRBD1 or TRBD2 (6 bases each). The CDR3 consists of 15 residues. Trimming cost V 1 base and J 5 bases, with 12 bases left between them. Looked up from germline, CDR1 is SGHAT and CDR2 is FQNNGV. The CDR3 DNA reads as TGTGCCAGCAGCTTAGTTGGGGGGCGGAACAATGAGCAGTTCTTC. Its translation is CASSLVGGRNNEQFF.

The chain carries TRBV7-3 and TRBJ2-5; 15 bases are shared with TRBD2. The V segment lost 5 bases and the J segment 5 bases; nucleotides outside the gene matches: 6. This CDR3 is built from 16 residues. Germline values: CDR1 SGHTA, CDR2 FQGTGA. DNA for the CDR3: TGTGCCAGCAGCCGAGGACTAGCGGGAGGGGATGAGACCCAGTACTTC. Translation: CASSRGLAGGDETQYF.

The V call is TRBV7-2, the J call TRBJ2-5; TRBD2 might be the D (6 bases). Germline values: CDR1 SGHTA, CDR2 FQGNSA. The CDR3 length is 13 residues. V lost 3 bases to trimming and J lost 5 bases, with 10 bases between them. CDR3 sequence reads: CASSFSGRETQYF. The CDR3 DNA follows: TGTGCCAGCAGCTTTTCAGGGAGGGAGACCCAGTACTTC.

The chain uses TRBV7-9 and TRBJ2-1, with 8 positions matching TRBD2. Trimming at V came to 6 bases and at J to 4 bases, leaving 5 bases not matched to a gene. The CDR3 contains 14 residues. Germline V gene lookup returns CDR1 SEHNR and CDR2 FQNEAQ (reference sequence). The CDR3 reads CASSSGEGYNEQFF. The DNA of the CDR3 is TGTGCCAGCAGTAGCGGGGAGGGGTACAATGAGCAGTTCTTC.